This TCR beta chain comes out of a study of T cells after yellow fever vaccination. This clonotype appeared many times. TCRdb independently ran MiXCR on the 5' RACE reads; one entry per CDR3 protein. The table includes 300,000 or so distinct CDR3 sequences, over 10% detected once. The germline V gene encodes CDR1 WNHNN and CDR2 SYGVQD (reference sequence). The V gene lost 4 bases and the J gene lost 0 bases, with 4 bases spanning the gap. This CDR3 spans 13 amino acids. The rearrangement links TRBV10-1 to TRBJ2-1; D unresolved. The receptor comes from a man aged 25 to 40 who received the YFV17D yellow fever vaccine. Sequenced here: CD4+ T cells sorted from PBMCs, sampled 45 days after the yellow fever booster vaccination. The CDR3 bases are TGCGCCAGCAGTGCCGGCTCCTACAATGAGCAGTTCTTC. It specifies CASSAGSYNEQFF.